The next 19 T cell receptor beta chains were all read from a single sample in a study of PD-1 blockade in classical Hodgkin lymphoma. The assay was immunoSEQ multiplex PCR, and TCRdb's table has in-frame clones only and misses some. The sample has 100,000 or so clones; approximately 89% are singletons. The time point was: cycle 4 day 1 (C4D1), after more than five weeks of nivolumab. With no exception, relapse followed autologous stem cell transplantation in all patients, and brentuximab vedotin exposure varied. The material sequenced was peripheral blood mononuclear cells (PBMCs), taken before the fourth cycle of nivolumab. The source of these receptors is a human donor with classical Hodgkin lymphoma.

This chain links TRBV5-1 with TRBJ2-3, with 10 nucleotides matching TRBD2. There are 16 residues in the CDR3. CDR1 and CDR2 from the germline V gene are SGHRS and YFSETQ. J gave up 1 base and V 2 bases, and 4 bases lay outside the gene matches. The CDR3 DNA reads TGCGCCAGCAGCTTAGAAGCGGGAGGGGGCACAGATACGCAGTATTTT. Its protein product is CASSLEAGGGTDTQYF.

This chain links TRBV30 with TRBJ2-7; 10 bases align to TRBD1. Germline V CDR1 and CDR2: GTSNPN, SVGIG (reference sequence). The CDR3 has 17 residues. Germline trimming cut 4 bases from V and 4 bases from J; bases unmatched to any gene: 16. The CDR3 spells CAWKRGNRQGAPYEQYF. In nucleotides, the CDR3 is TGTGCCTGGAAGAGGGGAAATAGACAGGGGGCTCCATACGAGCAGTACTTC.

The chain joins TRBV4-1 to TRBJ2-7; the D gene could be TRBD1 or TRBD2 (5 bases each). From germline, CDR1 is MGHRA and CDR2 YSYEKL. Trimming took 4 bases from V and 0 from J, leaving 10 bases between them. This CDR3 spans 14 amino acids. The CDR3 DNA sequence: TGCGCCAGCAGCCCCCGGGGCAGCTCCTACGAGCAGTACTTC. This encodes CASSPRGSSYEQYF.

The CDR3 DNA sequence: TGTGCCAGCAGTTTGTCAGGGCCAACTGAAGCTTTCTTT. The encoded protein is CASSLSGPTEAFF. The V and J genes are TRBV27 and TRBJ1-1, with D possibly TRBD1 on 5 matching bases. Trimming pared 3 bases from V and 5 bases from J, leaving 10 bases between. The CDR3 is 13 residues long. Germline V gives CDR1 MNHEY, CDR2 SMNVEV (reference sequence).

CDR3 sequence reads: CASSIADTGNEQFF. As DNA, the CDR3 is TGTGCCAGTAGTATAGCTGACACAGGCAATGAGCAGTTCTTC. The chain carries TRBV19 and TRBJ2-1, with a tentative D call TRBD1 (5 bases). This CDR3 is 14 amino acids long. Germline loops: CDR1 LNHDA, CDR2 SQIVND (reference sequence). Trimming left V 1 base short and J 6 bases short, with 10 bases between.

The chain is built from TRBV5-1 and TRBJ2-7; TRBD2 agrees at 9 bases. The V gene's germline CDR1 is SGHRS and CDR2 YFSETQ. J was trimmed by 0 bases and V by 2 bases; bases with no gene match: 6. The CDR3 totals 16 residues. The CDR3 reads CASSLEPSGVSYEQYF. In DNA, the CDR3 is TGCGCCAGCAGCTTAGAGCCTAGCGGGGTCTCCTACGAGCAGTACTTC.

The genes are TRBV4-3 and TRBJ2-1; the D is unclear. The CDR3 spans 15 residues. Germline V gene sequence: CDR1 LGHNA, CDR2 YSLEER. V was pared by 2 bases and J by 4 bases, with 12 bases between. Here the CDR3 reads CASSQTDAFYNEQFF. The DNA for the CDR3 is TGCGCCAGCAGCCAAACAGACGCCTTTTACAATGAGCAGTTCTTC.

This clone was counted between two and nine times. The chain combines TRBV21-1 with TRBJ1-5. TRBV21-1 is given as a pseudogene. The CDR3 length is 14 residues. The CDR3 DNA reads TGTGCCAGCAGACACGGAGGTAGCAATCAGCCCCAGCATTTT. Encoded protein: CASRHGGSNQPQHF.

This clone was seen a single time. The CDR3 sequence: CATSRSMGSNGEQFF. CDR3 DNA: TGTGCCACCAGCAGATCAATGGGGTCCAACGGCGAGCAGTTCTTC. This chain links TRBV15 with TRBJ2-1; D is ambiguous. Germline loops: CDR1 LNHNV, CDR2 YYDKDF (reference sequence). V gave up 2 bases and J gave up 10 bases, with 18 bases separating them. The CDR3 is 15 amino acids.

This sequence joins TRBV2 and TRBJ1-3; 9 bases align to TRBD1. Germline trimming cut 1 base from V and 7 bases from J; bases unmatched to any gene: 5. The CDR3 runs to 15 residues. The germline V gene has CDR1 SNHLY and CDR2 FYNNEI. This chain's CDR3 is CASSEEQGASNTIYF. DNA of the CDR3: TGTGCCAGCAGTGAAGAACAGGGGGCGTCGAACACCATATATTTT.

The genes are TRBV6-6 and TRBJ2-7; D possibly uses TRBD1 or TRBD2 (6 bases each). This CDR3 region has 14 residues. V lost 5 bases to trimming and J lost 3 bases, with 14 bases between them. Germline assignment: CDR1 MNHNY and CDR2 SVGAGI (reference sequence). CDR3 in DNA: TGTGCCAGCAGTCCGCCTAGGGGGGACTACGAGCAGTACTTC. Protein sequence: CASSPPRGDYEQYF.

The chain uses TRBV19 and TRBJ2-7, with D unclear. V lost 5 bases, J lost 0 bases, and 11 bases lay in between. The CDR3 is 14 amino acids. Germline V gene sequence: CDR1 LNHDA, CDR2 SQIVND (reference sequence). CDR3 amino acids: CASSASKSSYEQYF. As DNA, the CDR3 is TGTGCCAGTAGTGCCTCCAAGAGCTCCTACGAGCAGTACTTC.

The chain links TRBV11-3 to TRBJ2-1; 11 bases are a match to TRBD2. V lost 4 bases, J lost 4 bases, and 0 bases stayed unmatched. The germline V gene has CDR1 SGHNT and CDR2 YENEEA. This CDR3 is built from 14 residues. The CDR3 DNA reads as TGTGCCAGCAGCTCTAGCGGGAGGTACAATGAGCAGTTCTTC. The encoded protein is CASSSSGRYNEQFF.

The CDR3 bases are TGTGCCAGCAGCTTGGAAGGCTATGAGCAGTTCTTC. Translated: CASSLEGYEQFF. The rearrangement uses TRBV7-6 and TRBJ2-1; D gene ambiguous. The CDR3 spans 12 residues. Germline lookup yields CDR1 SGHVS and CDR2 FNYEAQ. V was trimmed by 3 bases and J by 8 bases, leaving 8 bases between them.

The rearrangement uses TRBV30 and TRBJ2-7; D remains ambiguous. Per the germline V gene, CDR1 is GTSNPN and CDR2 is SVGIG (reference sequence). Deletions cut 2 bases from V and 4 bases from J, with 18 bases between. The CDR3 spans 15 residues. The CDR3 DNA follows: TGTGCCTGGAGTCTACGGACCCATCAAGGATACGAGCAGTACTTC. Translation: CAWSLRTHQGYEQYF.

The chain couples TRBV18 to TRBJ2-5; no firm D call. V lost 0 bases and J lost 6, with 11 bases in between. Germline V gene data show CDR1 as KGHSH and CDR2 as LQKENI. The CDR3 runs 14 residues. The CDR3 spells CASSPPLGKQTQYF. The DNA of the CDR3 is TGTGCCAGCTCACCACCGTTGGGGAAACAGACCCAGTACTTC.

The gene calls are TRBV19 and TRBJ1-4; 7 nucleotides agree with TRBD1. The CDR3 covers 17 residues. Germline CDR1 and CDR2: LNHDA and SQIVND (reference sequence). The V segment lost 5 bases and the J segment 3 bases; nucleotides outside the gene matches: 12. DNA for the CDR3: TGTGCCAGTAGTCCACGGGACAGACCGACAGCTAATGAAAAACTGTTTTTT. It specifies CASSPRDRPTANEKLFF. The full variable domain, its missing parts supplied by reference TRBV19 and TRBJ1-4, is DGGITQSPKYLFRKEGQNVTLSCEQNLNHDAMYWYRQDPGQGLRLIYYSQIVNDFQKGDIAEGYSVSREKKESFPLTVTSAQKNPTAFYLCASSPRDRPTANEKLFFGSGTQLSVL.

The CDR3 bases are TGCGCCAGCAGCCAAACCGGGACTAGCGGGAGTAGTCAGTTCTTC. It codes for CASSQTGTSGSSQFF. V gene TRBV4-1 combines with J gene TRBJ2-1, with TRBD2 matching 14 bases. The CDR3 length is 15 residues. Germline CDR1 reads MGHRA; CDR2 reads YSYEKL. V was clipped by 2 bases and J by 13 bases; unmatched bases: 7.

The rearrangement uses TRBV4-3 and TRBJ2-3; 7 nucleotides line up with TRBD2. Trimming removed 0 bases from V and 1 base from J; junction bases left unmatched: 19. This CDR3 contains 21 residues. CDR1 is LGHNA and CDR2 is YSLEER in the germline V gene. The CDR3 is CASSQDLPVVRREMGTDTQYF. CDR3 coding DNA: TGCGCCAGCAGCCAAGATTTGCCGGTTGTGCGGCGGGAGATGGGCACAGATACGCAGTATTTT.